These 27 T cell receptor beta chains were sequenced from one sample in a study of blood T cell repertoires in COVID-19. The method was immunoSEQ multiplex PCR; TCRdb's version includes in-frame clones alone and lacks a portion of them. The profile shows a few hundred thousand clones, roughly 80% of them singletons. The specimen sequenced was peripheral blood. The receptors stem from a woman under 30 with acute or convalescent COVID-19.

V is TRBV7-2 and J is TRBJ2-7; D ambiguous. The CDR3 contains 12 residues. Germline V CDR1 and CDR2: SGHTA, FQGNSA. V lost 1 base and J lost 5, with 6 bases in between. CDR3 amino acids: CASSLGQNEQYF. For the CDR3, the DNA is TGTGCCAGCAGCTTAGGACAAAACGAGCAGTACTTC. The variable domain in full, with the rest retrieved from reference TRBV7-2 and TRBJ2-7, is GAGVSQSPSNKVTEKGKDVELRCDPISGHTALYWYRQSLGQGLEFLIYFQGNSAPDKSGLPSDRFSAERTGGSVSTLTIQRTQQEDSAVYLCASSLGQNEQYFGPGTRLTVT.

This clone was picked up a small number of times. The same CDR3 can be traced to other DNA sequences in this sample. The chain is built from TRBV11-2 and TRBJ1-1; a weak D match, TRBD1 (6 bases). This CDR3 comprises 13 residues. Germline V gene data show CDR1 as SGHAT and CDR2 as FQNNGV. V lost 5 bases and J 8 bases, leaving 15 bases between the germline ends. In nucleotides, the CDR3 is TGTGCCAGCAGCCTGGACAGCACAAAAGAAGCTTTCTTT. Encoded protein: CASSLDSTKEAFF.

This sequence joins TRBV29-1 and TRBJ1-5; 10 bases fit TRBD1. V was pared by 7 bases and J by 2 bases, with 8 bases of the junction left unmatched. The CDR3 consists of 15 residues. Per germline, CDR1 SQVTM and CDR2 ANQGSEA. The CDR3 bases are TGCAGCGCGATCATGACAGGGGGCGGCAATCAGCCCCAGCATTTT. Encoded protein: CSAIMTGGGNQPQHF.

The gene calls are TRBV18 and TRBJ1-2; D remains ambiguous. V was trimmed by 1 base and J by 4 bases, leaving 7 bases between them. CDR3 length: 13 residues. Germline-derived CDR1 and CDR2 are KGHSH and LQKENI. The CDR3 sequence: CASSPREAYGYTF. In nucleotides, the CDR3 is TGTGCCAGCTCACCACGAGAGGCCTATGGCTACACCTTC.

The chain recombines TRBV21-1 with TRBJ2-1; TRBD1 was called by the table and not checked on the DNA. TRBV21-1 is noted as a pseudogene. This CDR3 is 15 amino acids long. As DNA, the CDR3 is TGTGCCAGCAGCAAAAACGCTAGGGGCTACAATGAGCAGTTCTTC. It yields the protein CASSKNARGYNEQFF.

J is TRBJ2-1 and V is TRBV27, with 7 bases lining up with TRBD2. V lost 4 bases, J lost 6 bases, and 21 bases stayed unmatched. Germline V gene sequence: CDR1 MNHEY, CDR2 SMNVEV (reference sequence). The CDR3 spans 19 residues. This chain's CDR3 is CASSSAAARWREFPNEQFF. The CDR3 DNA follows: TGTGCCAGCAGTTCCGCCGCGGCCCGATGGCGGGAGTTCCCCAATGAGCAGTTCTTC.

The rearrangement joins TRBV2 to TRBJ2-6; 8 bases agree with TRBD2. The CDR3 length is 15 residues. Germline assignment: CDR1 SNHLY and CDR2 FYNNEI. The J segment lost 4 bases and the V segment lost 7 bases, leaving 6 bases of the junction unmatched. This CDR3 is CASTGGARGANVLTF. CDR3 nucleotides: TGTGCCAGCACGGGAGGGGCCAGAGGGGCCAACGTCCTGACTTTC.

The chain links TRBV20-1 to TRBJ2-1, with a tentative D call TRBD2 (6 bases). This CDR3 comprises 16 residues. Germline CDR1 and CDR2: DFQATT and SNEGSKA (reference sequence). V was cut by 3 bases and J by 0 bases, with 15 bases left in between. CDR3 region: CSASWTGDTSYNEQFF. Here the CDR3 DNA reads TGCAGTGCTAGTTGGACGGGAGACACCTCCTACAATGAGCAGTTCTTC.

DNA of the CDR3: TGCGCCAGCAGCCAACGTCCGGAGACCGTGAACACTGAAGCTTTCTTT. Translation: CASSQRPETVNTEAFF. The chain joins TRBV4-1 to TRBJ1-1; D ambiguous. The CDR3 extends over 16 amino acids. Trimming took 2 bases from V and 0 from J, leaving 13 bases between them. CDR1 MGHRA and CDR2 YSYEKL come from the germline V gene.

The chain employs TRBV2 and TRBJ1-6, with D possibly matching TRBD1 (5 bases). CDR1 and CDR2 (germline): SNHLY, FYNNEI. Trimming took 1 base from V and 7 from J, leaving 11 bases between them. The CDR3 extends over 15 amino acids. The CDR3 here is CASSEGDRQNSPLHF. The CDR3 coding sequence is TGTGCCAGCAGTGAAGGTGACAGACAGAATTCACCCCTCCACTTT.

The J gene is TRBJ1-6, the V gene TRBV2, with 8 bases aligning to TRBD1. The CDR3 runs 16 residues. Looked up from germline, CDR1 is SNHLY and CDR2 is FYNNEI. Trimming cost V 4 bases and J 7 bases; bases outside gene matches: 9. Here the CDR3 DNA reads TGTGCCAGCAGTGGAGCAGGGGGCGTAGGGAATTCACCCCTCCACTTT. Its protein is CASSGAGGVGNSPLHF.

The chain joins TRBV28 to TRBJ2-7; TRBD1 agrees at 7 bases. CDR1 MDHEN and CDR2 SYDVKM come from the germline V gene. The CDR3 is 15 amino acids. The ends lost 5 bases at V and 4 bases at J; junction bases unmatched: 11. The CDR3: CASSPSWDSSYEQYF. In nucleotides, the CDR3 is TGTGCCAGCAGTCCGTCCTGGGACAGTTCTTACGAGCAGTACTTC.

CDR3 in DNA: TGTGCCAGCAGCTTACCCGGTATCGATGAGCAGTTCTTC. Translated: CASSLPGIDEQFF. The J gene is TRBJ2-1, the V gene TRBV5-4; no clear D gene. Trimming cost V 2 bases and J 8 bases, with 11 bases left between them. In germline, CDR1 is SGHNT, CDR2 YYREEE (reference sequence). The CDR3 is 13 residues long. Together with reference TRBV5-4 and TRBJ2-1, the CDR3 gives the full variable domain: ETGVTQSPTHLIKTRGQQVTLRCSSQSGHNTVSWYQQALGQGPQFIFQYYREEENGRGNFPPRFSGLQFPNYSSELNVNALELDDSALYLCASSLPGIDEQFFGPGTRLTVL.

The chain couples TRBV28 to TRBJ1-5; 7 bases fit TRBD1. There are 15 residues in the CDR3. The germline gives CDR1 MDHEN, CDR2 SYDVKM. The ends lost 6 bases at V and 2 bases at J; junction bases unmatched: 7. CDR3 bases: TGTGCCAGCAGCCCGACAGGGCTTGGCAATCAGCCCCAGCATTTT. Translated: CASSPTGLGNQPQHF. The full variable domain, its missing parts supplied by reference TRBV28 and TRBJ1-5, is DVKVTQSSRYLVKRTGEKVFLECVQDMDHENMFWYRQDPGLGLRLIYFSYDVKMKEKGDIPEGYSVSREKKERFSLILESASTNQTSMYLCASSPTGLGNQPQHFGDGTRLSIL.

This rearrangement joins TRBV9 to TRBJ1-1; 7 bases match TRBD1. Germline V gene data show CDR1 as SGDLS and CDR2 as YYNGEE. The CDR3 extends over 15 amino acids. J was trimmed by 6 bases and V by 3 bases; bases with no gene match: 11. The chain's CDR3 is CASSGTGRIGAEAFF. The DNA of the CDR3 is TGTGCCAGCAGCGGGACAGGCCGGATAGGGGCTGAAGCTTTCTTT.

This chain connects TRBV6-2 or TRBV6-3 to TRBJ1-1; 10 bases fit TRBD1. CDR3 size: 13 residues. The V gene's germline CDR1 is MNHEY and CDR2 SVGEGT. Losses at the gene ends were 6 bases for V and 4 bases for J; bases not matched to a gene: 2. CDR3: CASSDRGLTEAFF. CDR3 in DNA: TGTGCCAGCAGCGACAGGGGGCTCACTGAAGCTTTCTTT.

V is TRBV28 and J is TRBJ2-7, with TRBD2 matching 12 bases. J gave up 0 bases and V 5 bases, and 14 bases lay outside the gene matches. Germline V gene data show CDR1 as MDHEN and CDR2 as SYDVKM. The CDR3 extends over 19 amino acids. In DNA form, the CDR3 reads TGTGCCAGCAGTCAACATCCGACTAGCGGGGGAACCCACTCCTACGAGCAGTACTTC. Translated: CASSQHPTSGGTHSYEQYF.

This clone was found a few times. This rearrangement joins TRBV12-3 or TRBV12-4 to TRBJ1-2; D unclear. The CDR3 length is 13 residues. The V end was cut by 3 bases, the J end by 3 bases, with 8 bases between. The CDR3, as DNA: TGTGCCAGCAGTTTTTACGGGGACTATGGCTACACCTTC. This sequence encodes CASSFYGDYGYTF.

The chain combines TRBV7-3 with TRBJ2-7, with D possibly TRBD1 on 5 matching bases. The germline CDR1 and CDR2 sequences are SGHTA and FQGTGA. Trimming stripped 1 base from V and 2 bases from J, with 9 bases between. This CDR3 contains 14 residues. CDR3 coding DNA: TGTGCCAGCAGCTTAAAGGCAGGGACCTACGAGCAGTACTTC. It encodes CASSLKAGTYEQYF.

The gene calls are TRBV4-2 and TRBJ2-1; 8 bases map to TRBD2. The V and J ends lost 0 bases and 9 bases, in that order; junction bases with no gene match: 16. This CDR3 has 18 amino acids. The V gene's germline CDR1 is LGHNA and CDR2 YNFKEQ. CDR3 in DNA: TGTGCCAGCAGCCAAGAAGGTCCCGGGACTAGGTCGCCACGTGAGCAGTTCTTC. It translates to CASSQEGPGTRSPREQFF.

The chain recombines TRBV24-1 with TRBJ1-1, with D tentatively TRBD1 (6 bases). V was shortened by 5 bases and J by 1 base, with 10 bases between the two germline ends. This CDR3 is built from 14 residues. Per germline, CDR1 KGHDR and CDR2 SFDVKD. The CDR3 region is CATSAADRNTEAFF. CDR3 nucleotides: TGTGCCACCAGTGCCGCGGACAGGAACACTGAAGCTTTCTTT.

This clone was seen a single time. The rearrangement joins TRBV6-5 to TRBJ1-5; 7 nucleotides agree with TRBD1. Germline V gives CDR1 MNHEY, CDR2 SVGAGI. Trimming took 2 bases from V and 1 from J; bases not matched to a gene: 5. There are 16 residues in the CDR3. The CDR3 reads CASSYVQGVSNQPQHF. The CDR3 DNA reads TGTGCCAGCAGTTACGTCCAGGGGGTGAGCAATCAGCCCCAGCATTTT.

This chain links TRBV7-9 with TRBJ2-1, with TRBD1 matching 8 bases. This CDR3 has 15 amino acids. CDR1 and CDR2 from the germline V gene are SEHNR and FQNEAQ (reference sequence). Germline trimming cut 6 bases from V and 6 bases from J; bases unmatched to any gene: 10. This CDR3 is CASRQTTDRVNEQFF. The CDR3 DNA follows: TGTGCCAGCAGACAAACTACGGACAGGGTCAATGAGCAGTTCTTC. Complete variable domain (other parts from reference TRBV7-9 and TRBJ2-1): DTGVSQNPRHKITKRGQNVTFRCDPISEHNRLYWYRQTLGQGPEFLTYFQNEAQLEKSRLLSDRFSAERPKGSFSTLEIQRTEQGDSAMYLCASRQTTDRVNEQFFGPGTRLTVL.

This chain joins TRBV27 and TRBJ2-7, with D perhaps matching TRBD2 (5 bases). V shed 3 bases and J shed 1 base, with 7 bases lying between them. Germline CDR1 and CDR2: MNHEY and SMNVEV (reference sequence). There are 13 residues in the CDR3. The CDR3: CASSFGVSYEQYF. The CDR3 nucleotides are TGTGCCAGCAGTTTCGGGGTTTCCTACGAGCAGTACTTC.

The chain employs TRBV12-3 or TRBV12-4 and TRBJ1-2; D gene unclear. This CDR3 is 13 amino acids long. The V gene lost 7 bases and the J gene lost 6 bases, with 15 bases spanning the gap. The CDR3 DNA is TGTGCCAGCACCGAGTTCGGGGAGAATGGCTACACCTTC. This gives the protein CASTEFGENGYTF.

V is TRBV15 and J is TRBJ2-7; possible D gene TRBD2, 6 bases. The CDR3 is made up of 17 amino acids. Germline CDR1 reads LNHNV; CDR2 reads YYDKDF (reference sequence). Trimming removed 0 bases from V and 4 bases from J, with 19 bases in between. CDR3 region: CATSRDKWDFPKYEQYF. The CDR3 DNA sequence: TGTGCCACCAGCAGAGATAAATGGGACTTCCCAAAATACGAGCAGTACTTC.

The chain recombines TRBV10-3 with TRBJ2-2; a weak D match, TRBD1 (6 bases). Per the germline V gene, CDR1 is ENHRY and CDR2 is SYGVKD. The CDR3 totals 14 residues. Trimming pared 3 bases from V and 7 bases from J, leaving 12 bases between. CDR3 amino acids: CAISDRGMSGELFF. The CDR3 DNA reads as TGTGCCATCAGTGACAGGGGTATGAGCGGGGAGCTGTTTTTT.